This TCR beta chain originates from a study of cytomegalovirus exposure and HLA in healthy donors (dated by TCRdb to about 2017). A note on the overall study: An earlier analysis of roughly 570 of the donors reported approximately 260 Gb of sequence data and around 120 million unique TCR beta sequences obtained from some 200 million T cells. Roughly 5 DR-DQ haplotypes were treated as single units for association and clustering because of strong linkage in the cohort. Besides the first cohort of roughly 660 subjects, a separate validation cohort made up of 120 different subjects was used. All discovery cohort repertoires had been generated on a single sequencing platform. Donor age, sex, ethnicity and CMV serostatus were compiled alongside the repertoire data. Using immunosequencing, the study profiled T cell repertoires from 500 to 800 subjects and related those repertoires to cytomegalovirus serostatus. The genetic ancestry cluster associated with self-reported Caucasian donors included around 76% of the 300 to 400 genotyped donors. An early release that covered 640 HLA-typed donors contained approximately 300 gigabases of sequencing data and 65 million to 100 million unique TCR sequences. An earlier analysis of fewer than 700 of the donors applied high-throughput TCR beta sequencing to assess whether each TCR beta V gene segment acted as functional or pseudogenic. HLA typing covered class I and class II loci at four-digit resolution. The study aimed to test whether signatures of past pathogen exposure could be identified by cataloging public T cell receptors. A later analysis re-examined previously published TCR beta repertoires from more than 650 donors and added high-resolution HLA genotyping to investigate patterns of TCR occurrence. The later analysis used no new phenotypic data to find candidate immune exposures, relying instead on TCR beta sequences and their occurrence across donors. Among around 400 genotyped donors of the cohort, an average of around 220,000 unique TCR beta nucleotide sequences was sequenced per donor, of which approximately 18% were non-productive. In a later genetic analysis, genome-wide SNP genotypes for about three fifths of the roughly 670 donors were used, and that subset was treated as a discovery cohort. Typing coverage differed by locus: A, B, C, DRB1 and DQB1 were typed in roughly 620-630 donors, DQA1 in 500 to 550, DPA1 in approximately 600, and DPB1 in 450 to 490. High-throughput TCR immunosequencing, statistical association of individual TCRs with disease status, and machine learning were combined to predict cytomegalovirus infection status.

The CDR3 measures 15 amino acids from cysteine to phenylalanine. Only CDR3 DNA remains: 45 bases, in frame from the first base. The germline V gene provides CDR1 KGHSH and CDR2 LQKENI. Worth noting for this clone: Its cognate antigen has yet to be identified. Compared with germline, one end of the junction differs, possibly owing to a read error.

In total, around 600 healthy bone marrow donors made up the cohort. At the time of sampling, all cohort members were nominally healthy, though unrecorded immune exposures were likely present. The donor tested CMV seropositive and was one of the 289 seropositive cohort members. Every donor gave a peripheral blood sample, and the peripheral blood mononuclear cells from that sample were used for TCR beta sequencing. Genomic DNA extraction from the blood cell samples was performed with the Qiagen DNeasy Blood Extraction Kit. Library method: the immunoSEQ multiplex PCR assay. The multiplex PCR relied on a mix of 60 forward primers for TCR Vbeta segments and 13 reverse primers for TCR Jbeta segments. The CDR3 region of rearranged TCR beta genes was amplified from genomic DNA with a multiplex PCR assay. The amplified TCR beta libraries were sequenced on the Illumina HiSeq System as 87-base-pair reads. The paper's processing steps were these. A later analysis counted tens of millions of unique TCR beta chains across the 650 to 700 repertoires, and approximately 11 million of these chains were shared by at least two donors. Raw reads were error-corrected and collapsed into unique sequences by a nearest-neighbor algorithm in which closely related sequences were merged to remove PCR and sequencing errors. To assign V, D and J gene segments, CDR3 sequences were aligned to IMGT reference sequences. For a sequence to be retained, a match of at least six nucleotides was required to both a V gene segment and a J gene segment. Rearrangements were classified as productive when the CDR3 lacked stop codons and remained in frame with V and J, and all other rearrangements were classified as non-productive. Following IMGT convention, CDR3 was defined as the stretch from the second conserved V-encoded cysteine up to the conserved J-encoded phenylalanine. In an earlier analysis of more than 550 of the donors, sequences lacking an unambiguous match to a single V gene segment were excluded. An earlier analysis of 450 to 650 of the donors called V segments functional above 56.7% productive rearrangements and segregating when the between-donor standard deviation exceeded 5%. To diagnose cytomegalovirus status from the catalog of TCR beta chain sequences, a statistical classification framework was built. V and J gene assignment, in a later analysis, came from comparing TCR nucleotide sequences with IMGT/GENE-DB human TR gene sequences. In a later analysis, CDR3 sequences and most-parsimonious VDJ recombination scenarios were assigned using the TCRdist pipeline. A later analysis defined each TCR beta chain by its CDR3 amino acid sequence plus V-gene family, and excluded reads lacking a unique V-gene family. A later analysis removed 592 highly shared, low-generation-probability nucleotide sequences to deal with suspected cross-contamination and a sequencing artifact. For each public chain, a later analysis derived a clonal expansion index from normalized ranks of inferred template counts within each repertoire. In a later analysis, generation probabilities were computed using a VDJ recombination model fitted to out-of-frame rearrangements, and the results were checked against IGoR. Hypergeometric tests were used in a later analysis to score TCR-TCR, TCR-HLA and TCR-CMV co-occurrence, with a repertoire-size bias correction applied to the TCR pairs. In a later analysis, false discovery rates were estimated by permuting HLA or CMV assignments 20 times. In a later analysis, co-occurring TCRs were grouped using DBSCAN, and TCRdist sequence similarity was added for clustering within HLA-allele-positive subsets. For co-occurrence clustering, repertoires with fewer than 30,000 or more than 120,000 public chains were excluded, along with several repertoires with anomalous nucleotide sharing. The immuneACCESS repertoire file appears here via TCRdb, limited to in-frame rearrangements. These files lack a portion of the clones; in checked studies, under half of the deficit traces to unresolved V genes, and the cause of the others is not known. The DNA was the basis for D and trimming; V, J and clone size are from that table. This sample gives around 97,000 clones in total; about 77% of them show up just once. In total, the top ten clones hold 10% of the sample.

Results and caveats for the whole study, not just this receptor: In a later analysis, some 18,000 TCR beta sequences were associated with specific HLA alleles at a false discovery rate of 0.05. The only immune exposure information available for the cohort was CMV serostatus. The classifier was reported to diagnose cytomegalovirus status with high specificity and sensitivity in both the original and validation cohorts. A further reported finding was that TCR beta sequences accurately predicted the HLA-A and HLA-B alleles for most subjects in the first cohort. According to a later analysis, parvovirus B19, influenza, CMV and Epstein-Barr virus appeared linked to several top co-occurrence clusters. In a later analysis, most CMV-associated TCR beta chains were found to appear HLA-restricted, with HLA associations seemingly driven largely by CMV exposure. Most TCR sequences were observed very rarely across donors, whereas some public TCRs were present in many individuals. Roughly uniform sequencing depth across donors was assumed in presence/absence analyses, although this assumption may not hold. A few of the identified cytomegalovirus-associated TCR beta chains were confirmed in vitro to be specific for cytomegalovirus antigens. The sequencing pipeline was judged likely to have produced a cluster of highly shared sequence variants as a technical artifact. Because some donors lacked HLA typing at each locus, the association tests relied only on the typed subset. According to a later genetic analysis, donors in an Asian-associated ancestry cluster had fewer N-insertions in productive TCRs than the approximately 690-donor mean. V-gene and J-gene trimming of TCR beta chains was associated with a missense DCLRE1C variant in a later genetic analysis, and the association was replicated in an independent cohort. When HLA alleles, especially DR and DQ, strongly co-occurred, TCR associations were difficult to assign to individual alleles. The study gave a list of roughly 150 TCR beta chains associated with cytomegalovirus. The cohort was sequenced for TCR beta chains only, and without alpha or paired-chain data the features that could be detected were limited. Linkage disequilibrium might explain the correlated functional status among segregating V segments, but an unknown experimental factor could not be ruled out. In a later analysis, HLA-associated TCR beta chains were found to be more clonally expanded and to have lower generation probabilities than equally common non-associated chains. The 87-base-pair reads could not distinguish some IMGT-functional V segments, including TRBV6-2 and TRBV6-3, so those segments were excluded. An earlier analysis of approximately 570 of the donors showed that most TCR beta V segments appeared in productive rearrangements either about 87% or about 30% of the time, which broadly matched IMGT annotations. Approximately 18 rarely observed V segments, including chromosome 9 orphons, were excluded from the earlier analysis of some 590 of the donors because counts were too low. In a later analysis, TCR association rates were found to vary across HLA loci, with the most associated TCRs seen for DRB1 alleles and the fewest for HLA-C alleles. According to the authors, the approach could potentially be generalized to other disease states and immunological phenotypes.

The sequencing sample was made of PBMCs. This TCR came from a young woman in good health and CMV-seropositive. The chain uses TRBV18 and TRBJ1-5; a tentative D match to TRBD1 spans 6 bases. The DNA is as follows: TGTGCCAGCTCACCAACGGACAGTAGCTATCAGCCCCAGCATTTT. This translates into CASSPTDSSYQPQHF. Joined to the reference TRBV18 and TRBJ1-5 proteins, this CDR3 gives the full variable domain: NAGVMQNPRHLVRRRGQEARLRCSPMKGHSHVYWYRQLPEEGLKFMVYLQKENIIDESGMPKERFSAEFPKEGPSILRIQQVVRGDSAAYFCASSPTDSSYQPQHFGDGTRLSIL.